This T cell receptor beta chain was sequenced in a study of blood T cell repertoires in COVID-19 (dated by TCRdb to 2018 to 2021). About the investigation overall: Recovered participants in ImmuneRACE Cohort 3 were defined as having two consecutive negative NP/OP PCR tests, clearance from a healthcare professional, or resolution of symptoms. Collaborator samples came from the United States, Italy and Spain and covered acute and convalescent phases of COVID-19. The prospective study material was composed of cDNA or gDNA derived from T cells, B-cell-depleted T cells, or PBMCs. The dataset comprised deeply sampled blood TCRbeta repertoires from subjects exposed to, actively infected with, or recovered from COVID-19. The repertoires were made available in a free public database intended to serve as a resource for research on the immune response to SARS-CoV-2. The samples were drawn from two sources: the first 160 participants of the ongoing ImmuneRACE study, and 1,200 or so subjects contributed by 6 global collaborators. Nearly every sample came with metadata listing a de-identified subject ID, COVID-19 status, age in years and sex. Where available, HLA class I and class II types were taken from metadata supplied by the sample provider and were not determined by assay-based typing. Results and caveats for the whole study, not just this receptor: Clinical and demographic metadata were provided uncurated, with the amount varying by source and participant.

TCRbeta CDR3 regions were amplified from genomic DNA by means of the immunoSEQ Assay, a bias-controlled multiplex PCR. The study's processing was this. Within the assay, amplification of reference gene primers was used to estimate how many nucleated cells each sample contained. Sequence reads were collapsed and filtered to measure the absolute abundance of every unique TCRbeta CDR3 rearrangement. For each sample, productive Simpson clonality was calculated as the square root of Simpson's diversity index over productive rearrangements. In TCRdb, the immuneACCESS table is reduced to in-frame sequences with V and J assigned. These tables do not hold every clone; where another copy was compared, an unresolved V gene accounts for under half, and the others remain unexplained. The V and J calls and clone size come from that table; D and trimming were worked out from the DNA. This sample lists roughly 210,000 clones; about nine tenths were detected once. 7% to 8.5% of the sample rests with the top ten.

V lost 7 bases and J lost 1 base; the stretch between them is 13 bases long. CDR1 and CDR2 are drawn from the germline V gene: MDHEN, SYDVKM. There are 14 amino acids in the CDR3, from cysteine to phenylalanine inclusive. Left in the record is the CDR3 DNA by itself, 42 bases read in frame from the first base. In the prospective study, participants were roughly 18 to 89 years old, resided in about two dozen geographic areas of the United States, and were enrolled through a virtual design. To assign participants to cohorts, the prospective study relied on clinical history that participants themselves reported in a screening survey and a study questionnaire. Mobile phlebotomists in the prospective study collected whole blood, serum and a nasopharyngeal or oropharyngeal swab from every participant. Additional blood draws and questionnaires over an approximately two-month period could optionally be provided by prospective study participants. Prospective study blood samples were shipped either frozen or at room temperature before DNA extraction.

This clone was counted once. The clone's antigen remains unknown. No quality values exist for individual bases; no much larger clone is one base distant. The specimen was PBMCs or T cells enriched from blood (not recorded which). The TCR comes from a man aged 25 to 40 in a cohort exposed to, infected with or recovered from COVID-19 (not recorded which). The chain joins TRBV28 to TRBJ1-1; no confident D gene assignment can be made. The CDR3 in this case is CASKSVGANTEAFF. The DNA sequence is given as TGTGCCAGCAAGAGCGTAGGCGCGAACACTGAAGCTTTCTTT.